This TCR beta chain was retrieved from a study of cytomegalovirus exposure and HLA in healthy donors. Study overall: Researchers previously reported finding just under 120 million unique TCR beta sequences from roughly 200 million T cells. Findings and limits, study-wide: Highly shared variants forming one cluster were likely a sequencing artifact. Associated with cytomegalovirus, according to the listing, were 164 TCR beta chains. Most subjects' HLA-A and HLA-B alleles were reportedly predicted from TCR beta sequences.

The PCR made use of 60 Vbeta and 13 Jbeta primers. Sequencing used immunoSEQ multiplex PCR; TCRdb keeps in-frame clones, though not all of them. The sample lists some 150,000 clones; almost 85% were seen once. This clone was counted a few times. Its antigen is unidentified. The CDR3 runs 15 residues. J lost 4 bases, V lost 6 bases, and 9 bases had no gene match. Germline values: CDR1 MDHEN, CDR2 SYDVKM. The clonotype comes from a man aged 18 to 29 in good health and CMV-seropositive. The rearrangement uses TRBV28 and TRBJ1-5; 7 bases are shared with TRBD1. Sequences were obtained from PBMCs. The CDR3 spells CASRTTGRGNQPQHF. In DNA, the CDR3 is TGTGCCAGCAGAACGACAGGGAGAGGGAATCAGCCCCAGCATTTT.